These T cell receptor beta chains were read from a single sample in a study of blood T cell repertoires in COVID-19. Clones were sequenced by immunoSEQ multiplex PCR, and TCRdb holds only the in-frame ones, with some missing. Of more than 90,000 clones in the sample, 70% to 90% are singletons; the top ten hold around 12%. The sequenced sample was peripheral blood. The receptors stem from a human donor in a cohort sampled during active COVID-19. CDR3s include the opening cysteine and the closing phenylalanine or tryptophan. D genes are given only for firm matches. Clone size is given for some rows only: seen once, a few or many times, or a class if the clone is expanded.

CDR3 DNA: TGTGCCAGCAAACGCAGCGGGGGGGGCGAGCAGTACTTC
CDR3 protein: CASKRSGGGEQYF
J gene: TRBJ2-7
D gene: TRBD2
CDR3 length: 13
V gene: TRBV7-2
clone size: -

CDR3 DNA: TGCGCCAGCAGGGACGGGACTACCTATGGCTACACCTTC
CDR3 protein: CASRDGTTYGYTF
J gene: TRBJ1-2
D gene: -
CDR3 length: 13
V gene: TRBV10-2
clone size: -

CDR3 DNA: TGTGCCAGCAGTTTAAGAGGCCAGTATACCTACGAGCAGTACTTC
CDR3 protein: CASSLRGQYTYEQYF
J gene: TRBJ2-7
D gene: -
CDR3 length: 15
V gene: TRBV27
clone size: -

CDR3 DNA: TGTGCCAGCAGGCACTCGCTAGCTGTCTACGAGCAGTACTTC
CDR3 protein: CASRHSLAVYEQYF
J gene: TRBJ2-7
D gene: -
CDR3 length: 14
V gene: TRBV7-9
clone size: -

CDR3 DNA: TGCGCCAGCAGCTTGGACAGTGCAGCCTCGAACACTGAAGCTTTCTTT
CDR3 protein: CASSLDSAASNTEAFF
J gene: TRBJ1-1
D gene: -
CDR3 length: 16
V gene: TRBV5-1
clone size: few

CDR3 DNA: TGTGCCAGCAGCCCCTCTAGCGGGGGCCAAGAGACCCAGTACTTC
CDR3 protein: CASSPSSGGQETQYF
J gene: TRBJ2-5
D gene: TRBD2
CDR3 length: 15
V gene: TRBV3-1/TRBV3-2
clone size: -

CDR3 DNA: TGTGCCAGTACTCTGGCCGAGCAGTACTTC
CDR3 protein: CASTLAEQYF
J gene: TRBJ2-7
D gene: -
CDR3 length: 10
V gene: TRBV19
clone size: -

CDR3 DNA: TGTGCCAGCAGTTCCCCCGATCAGCCCCAGCATTTT
CDR3 protein: CASSSPDQPQHF
J gene: TRBJ1-5
D gene: -
CDR3 length: 12
V gene: TRBV28
clone size: -

CDR3 DNA: TGTGCCAGCAGCTTAGCTGGCCCTAATTCACCCCTCCACTTT
CDR3 protein: CASSLAGPNSPLHF
J gene: TRBJ1-6
D gene: -
CDR3 length: 14
V gene: TRBV11-2
clone size: -

CDR3 DNA: TGTGCCAGCAGTTTGGGGGCTTACGAGCAGTACTTC
CDR3 protein: CASSLGAYEQYF
J gene: TRBJ2-7
D gene: -
CDR3 length: 12
V gene: TRBV12-3/TRBV12-4
clone size: -

CDR3 DNA: TGCAGCGTTGGGGAGGAAAAACTGTTTTTT
CDR3 protein: CSVGEEKLFF
J gene: TRBJ1-4
D gene: -
CDR3 length: 10
V gene: TRBV29-1
clone size: -

CDR3 DNA: TGTGCCAGCAGTTACTCGAGGGGGGGGGAGCTGTTTTTT
CDR3 protein: CASSYSRGGELFF
J gene: TRBJ2-2
D gene: -
CDR3 length: 13
V gene: TRBV6-6
clone size: -

CDR3 DNA: TGTGCCAGCAGTTTTAATGATGGGGCGTATAGCAATCAGCCCCAGCATTTT
CDR3 protein: CASSFNDGAYSNQPQHF
J gene: TRBJ1-5
D gene: -
CDR3 length: 17
V gene: TRBV28
clone size: -

CDR3 DNA: TGTGCCAGCAGCCAATCCGGCGAGCAGTACTTC
CDR3 protein: CASSQSGEQYF
J gene: TRBJ2-7
D gene: -
CDR3 length: 11
V gene: TRBV3-1/TRBV3-2
clone size: -

CDR3 DNA: TGTGCCAGCAGCTTTGCGGTGGCAGATACGCAGTATTTT
CDR3 protein: CASSFAVADTQYF
J gene: TRBJ2-3
D gene: -
CDR3 length: 13
V gene: TRBV11-2
clone size: -

CDR3 DNA: TGCGCCAGCAGCCAAGAGTCAGGTCCCTACGAGCAGTACTTC
CDR3 protein: CASSQESGPYEQYF
J gene: TRBJ2-7
D gene: -
CDR3 length: 14
V gene: TRBV4-3
clone size: -

CDR3 DNA: TGTGCCAGCAGCTTAGCGCGGGGAAGCTCCTACAATGAGCAGTTCTTC
CDR3 protein: CASSLARGSSYNEQFF
J gene: TRBJ2-1
D gene: -
CDR3 length: 16
V gene: TRBV7-9
clone size: few

CDR3 DNA: TGTGCCAGCAGTCCCGGGACTAGCGGGGGGTACGGTGAGCAGTTCTTC
CDR3 protein: CASSPGTSGGYGEQFF
J gene: TRBJ2-1
D gene: TRBD2
CDR3 length: 16
V gene: TRBV27
clone size: once

CDR3 DNA: TGTGCCAGCAGGGACAGATCGGCCTGGGATTCACCCCTCCACTTT
CDR3 protein: CASRDRSAWDSPLHF
J gene: TRBJ1-6
D gene: -
CDR3 length: 15
V gene: TRBV27
clone size: -

CDR3 DNA: TGTGCCAGCAGCTTAATACCTGGCTCCGCAGGGGCCTATGGCTACACCTTC
CDR3 protein: CASSLIPGSAGAYGYTF
J gene: TRBJ1-2
D gene: -
CDR3 length: 17
V gene: TRBV7-3
clone size: -

CDR3 DNA: TGTGCCAGCAGCCCGCCTTGGACAGGGGGCACTGAAGCTTTCTTT
CDR3 protein: CASSPPWTGGTEAFF
J gene: TRBJ1-1
D gene: TRBD1
CDR3 length: 15
V gene: TRBV11-1
clone size: -

CDR3 DNA: TGTGCCAGCAGTGCAGCCGGGGGCTACACCTTC
CDR3 protein: CASSAAGGYTF
J gene: TRBJ1-2
D gene: -
CDR3 length: 11
V gene: TRBV2
clone size: -

CDR3 DNA: TGCGCCAGCAGCTTGTCTCGCGGGGGGGCGGGTGAGCAGTTCTTC
CDR3 protein: CASSLSRGGAGEQFF
J gene: TRBJ2-1
D gene: TRBD2
CDR3 length: 15
V gene: TRBV5-1
clone size: once

CDR3 DNA: TGTGCCAGCTGCTCTTCAGGCTATGGCTACACCTTC
CDR3 protein: CASCSSGYGYTF
J gene: TRBJ1-2
D gene: -
CDR3 length: 12
V gene: TRBV5-6
clone size: once

CDR3 DNA: TGTGCCAGCAGCCAAGCAGGAGGAGGTAGCTACGAGCAGTACTTC
CDR3 protein: CASSQAGGGSYEQYF
J gene: TRBJ2-7
D gene: -
CDR3 length: 15
V gene: TRBV3-1/TRBV3-2
clone size: -

CDR3 DNA: TGTGCCAGCAGTGACCCCGGACTAGCGGGAGCAGGTAATGAGCAGTTCTTC
CDR3 protein: CASSDPGLAGAGNEQFF
J gene: TRBJ2-1
D gene: TRBD2
CDR3 length: 17
V gene: TRBV27
clone size: -

CDR3 DNA: TGCGCCAGCAGGGCCCTCGAGACAGCTTCCTACGAGCAGTACTTC
CDR3 protein: CASRALETASYEQYF
J gene: TRBJ2-7
D gene: -
CDR3 length: 15
V gene: TRBV5-1
clone size: -

CDR3 DNA: TGTGCCAGCAGCTTATTTCTTTCTAGCGGTAGCACAGATACGCAGTATTTT
CDR3 protein: CASSLFLSSGSTDTQYF
J gene: TRBJ2-3
D gene: TRBD2
CDR3 length: 17
V gene: TRBV7-9
clone size: -

CDR3 DNA: TGTGCCATCAGTTTACAGCCGAACTATGGCTACACCTTC
CDR3 protein: CAISLQPNYGYTF
J gene: TRBJ1-2
D gene: -
CDR3 length: 13
V gene: TRBV10-3
clone size: -

CDR3 DNA: TGTGCCAGCAGTGGTAAGGGACAGGGGTATCGAGAGACCCAGTACTTC
CDR3 protein: CASSGKGQGYRETQYF
J gene: TRBJ2-5
D gene: TRBD1
CDR3 length: 16
V gene: TRBV11-1
clone size: -

CDR3 DNA: TGCGCCAGCAGCGCTAGGACAGGGTTTAACTATGGCTACACCTTC
CDR3 protein: CASSARTGFNYGYTF
J gene: TRBJ1-2
D gene: TRBD1
CDR3 length: 15
V gene: TRBV5-1
clone size: -